These T cell receptor beta chains were read from a single sample in a study of CD8 T cells in ankylosing spondylitis. TCRdb fed the 5' RACE reads into MiXCR, producing one record per CDR3 protein. The table has 250,000 to 400,000 distinct CDR3 sequences, roughly 12% seen once; the top ten hold around 10%. The sequenced sample was blood, either unsorted or a sorted T cell fraction (not recorded which). These receptors originate from a female donor with ankylosing spondylitis or in good health (not recorded which). The CDR3 runs from the conserved cysteine through the conserved F or W. The D gene is left open where the match is weak. Expanded clones are given a class, and other clones once, few, many or no size at all.

clone_size,d_call,v_call,j_call,cdr3_aa,cdr3_nt
many,NA,TRBV11-1,TRBJ2-6,CASSLDPRVASGANVLTF,TGTGCCAGCAGCTTAGACCCCAGAGTGGCGTCTGGGGCCAACGTCCTGACTTTC
few,TRBD2,TRBV20-1,TRBJ2-1,CSAFTSGGYNEQFF,TGCAGTGCTTTTACTAGCGGGGGCTACAATGAGCAGTTCTTC
NA,NA,TRBV20-1,TRBJ2-7,CSASKYEQYF,TGCAGTGCTAGCAAGTACGAGCAGTACTTC
many,NA,TRBV6-1,TRBJ2-7,CASRADRPSYEQYF,TGTGCCAGCAGGGCAGACAGACCCTCCTACGAGCAGTACTTC
few,NA,TRBV15,TRBJ1-1,CATSRGPTARNTEAFF,TGTGCCACCAGCAGGGGTCCGACAGCCAGGAACACTGAAGCTTTCTTT
many,TRBD2,TRBV4-2,TRBJ2-7,CASSQRLAEGDEQYF,TGTGCCAGCAGCCAAAGACTAGCGGAGGGTGACGAGCAGTACTTC
many,NA,TRBV6-2/TRBV6-3,TRBJ2-7,CASSRTDTTYEQYF,TGTGCCAGCAGTCGGACAGATACCACCTACGAGCAGTACTTC
many,NA,TRBV7-2,TRBJ1-1,CASSRITGSAEAFF,TGTGCCAGCAGCCGTATAACAGGTAGCGCTGAAGCTTTCTTT
few,TRBD2,TRBV12-3/TRBV12-4,TRBJ2-3,CASDRGDRDTQYF,TGTGCCAGTGATCGGGGGGACCGTGATACGCAGTATTTT
many,NA,TRBV4-2,TRBJ2-1,CASSLKPSATRSYNEQFF,TGTGCCAGCAGCCTGAAGCCTAGCGCCACGAGGTCCTACAATGAGCAGTTCTTC
many,TRBD2,TRBV12-3/TRBV12-4,TRBJ2-3,CASRPLSGSTDTQYF,TGTGCCAGCAGACCGCTTAGCGGGAGCACAGATACGCAGTATTTT
many,TRBD1,TRBV20-1,TRBJ2-1,CSARGRGSSYNEQFF,TGCAGTGCTAGGGGCAGGGGGAGCTCCTACAATGAGCAGTTCTTC
many,NA,TRBV5-1,TRBJ2-4,CASSLEAGTKNIQYF,TGCGCCAGCAGCTTGGAGGCGGGAACCAAAAACATTCAGTACTTC
many,NA,TRBV5-1,TRBJ1-6,CASSPEEMSSYNSPLHF,TGCGCCAGCAGCCCGGAAGAAATGAGCTCCTATAATTCACCCCTCCACTTT
many,NA,TRBV7-2,TRBJ1-4,CASSLNSNEEKLFF,TGTGCCAGCAGCTTAAACAGCAATGAGGAAAAACTGTTTTTT
many,TRBD2,TRBV9,TRBJ2-3,CASSVAVSGTSDTQYF,TGTGCCAGCAGCGTAGCCGTTAGCGGGACGAGTGATACGCAGTATTTT
many,TRBD1,TRBV24-1,TRBJ2-1,CATSQFGTGDNEQFF,TGTGCCACCAGTCAGTTCGGGACAGGGGACAATGAGCAGTTCTTC
many,NA,TRBV12-3/TRBV12-4,TRBJ1-5,CASSLGEGNQPQHF,TGTGCCAGCAGTTTAGGAGAAGGCAATCAGCCCCAGCATTTT
NA,NA,TRBV18,TRBJ1-2,CASSPWPGYVGGDTF,TGTGCCAGCTCCCCGTGGCCAGGGTATGTAGGTGGCGACACCTTC
many,TRBD2,TRBV7-9,TRBJ2-7,CAITFREGTPNYEQYF,TGTGCCATCACATTCCGGGAGGGGACTCCTAACTACGAGCAGTACTTC
NA,TRBD1,TRBV6-2/TRBV6-3,TRBJ2-1,CAAAFGTGGYEQFF,TGTGCCGCGGCCTTCGGGACAGGGGGCTATGAGCAGTTCTTC
many,NA,TRBV20-1,TRBJ1-5,CSTPWPQHF,TGCAGTACCCCTTGGCCCCAGCATTTT
NA,TRBD2,TRBV7-2,TRBJ2-7,CASSSGLAGGFEQYF,TGTGCCAGCAGCTCCGGATTAGCGGGAGGCTTCGAGCAGTACTTC
few,NA,TRBV27,TRBJ1-1,CASSLSTGKEAFF,TGTGCCAGCAGTTTGTCTACAGGGAAAGAAGCTTTCTTT
many,NA,TRBV29-1,TRBJ1-5,CSVDASGRFYSNEPQHF,TGCAGCGTCGACGCCTCAGGCCGATTTTATAGCAATGAGCCCCAGCATTTT
NA,NA,TRBV28,TRBJ2-5,CASSLFVQETQYF,TGTGCCAGCAGTTTATTCGTTCAAGAGACCCAGTACTTC
many,NA,TRBV20-1,TRBJ2-1,CSALPADSSYNEQFF,TGCAGTGCTCTTCCAGCAGACAGCTCCTACAATGAGCAGTTCTTC